Following are 8 T cell receptor beta chains from one sample sequenced in a study of patients and donors after allogeneic stem cell transplantation (dated by TCRdb to the early 2020s). The method was RT-PCR. These reads were obtained on a NextSeq 550. TCRdb trimmed the raw reads at Q25, called clones with MiXCR and kept productive beta chains. Merged by CDR3 protein, the rows form single entries marked with the most common genes and DNA. Across this sample there are about a million distinct CDR3 sequences, with over 15% seen only once. Together, the top ten hold around 6% of the sample. Sequenced sample: blood, either unsorted or a sorted T cell fraction (not recorded which). These receptors were collected from a human donor who was either an allogeneic HSCT recipient or a stem cell or donor lymphocyte infusion donor (not recorded which). It is not recorded whose cells these are; they may come from a transplant donor.

This clonotype was picked up one time. The gene calls are TRBV30 and TRBJ1-1, with 8 bases identical to TRBD1. The CDR3 is 14 residues long. CDR1 GTSNPN and CDR2 SVGIG come from the germline V gene (reference sequence). Unmatched junction bases numbered 8, after V lost 3 bases and J lost 5 bases. CDR3 nucleotides: TGTGCCTGGAGCCAGGGGGCAATGATAACTGAAGCTTTCTTT. Translation: CAWSQGAMITEAFF.

This clonotype showed up just a few times. This chain joins TRBV29-1 and TRBJ2-1, with TRBD1 as a possible D gene (6 bases). The CDR3 consists of 16 residues. The ends were cut back, 4 bases at V and 3 bases at J, with 19 bases in the middle. From germline, CDR1 is SQVTM and CDR2 ANQGSEA. CDR3 nucleotides: TGCAGCGTTGGAGGGGGTACAGGGTTAGGCTACAATGAGCAGTTCTTC. Translated, it gives CSVGGGTGLGYNEQFF.

V gene TRBV5-4 combines with J gene TRBJ2-5; D perhaps matches TRBD1 (6 bases). Germline assignment: CDR1 SGHNT and CDR2 YYREEE (reference sequence). The CDR3 consists of 16 residues. Trimming took 0 bases from V and 2 from J, leaving 14 bases between them. The CDR3 spells CASSLGGRGRQETQYF. CDR3 sequence (DNA): TGTGCCAGCAGCTTGGGGGGGCGAGGACGGCAAGAGACCCAGTACTTC.

The chain couples TRBV9 to TRBJ2-7; D ambiguous. CDR3 length equals 14 residues. With 5 bases removed from V and 4 bases from J, the gap between germline ends came to 16 bases. CDR1 SGDLS and CDR2 YYNGEE come from the germline V gene. The CDR3: CASRGRSIVYEQYF. CDR3 DNA sequence: TGTGCCAGCAGGGGAAGAAGTATCGTATACGAGCAGTACTTC.

The rearrangement uses TRBV20-1 and TRBJ2-2; D gene ambiguous. V was pared by 1 base and J by 0 bases, with 12 bases between. CDR3 length: 16 amino acids. Germline V gives CDR1 DFQATT, CDR2 SNEGSKA (reference sequence). The CDR3 DNA reads TGCAGTGCTAGAGCGCTTAAGCTATCGAACACCGGGGAGCTGTTTTTT. It is translated as CSARALKLSNTGELFF.

This clonotype was detected only a few times. This chain connects TRBV12-3 or TRBV12-4 to TRBJ2-7; D uncertain. The CDR3 contains 12 residues. V gave up 4 bases and J gave up 3 bases, with 7 bases separating them. CDR3 sequence reads: CASSSLVYEQYF. The CDR3 nucleotides read TGTGCCAGCAGTTCTTTAGTCTACGAGCAGTACTTC.

On this clonotype itself: At one boundary the junction diverges from the germline segment, which might be a read error. The chain uses TRBV2 and TRBJ2-2, with a weak D call TRBD2 (5 bases). The CDR3 runs 15 residues. The germline gives CDR1 SNHLY, CDR2 FYNNEI. This chain's CDR3 is CVSSEALRRAGELFF. CDR3 nucleotide sequence: TGTGTCAGCAGTGAGGCCTTACGGCGGGCCGGGGAGCTGTTTTTC.

This clonotype was counted only a few times. This sequence joins TRBV6-1 and TRBJ1-1, with TRBD1 identical over 7 bases. J was trimmed by 7 bases and V by 0 bases; bases with no gene match: 11. Germline CDR1 and CDR2: MNHNS and SASEGT. The CDR3 spans 16 residues. DNA for the CDR3: TGTGCCAGCAGTGAAGCACGGACAGGTTGGGGTGGTGAAGCTTTCTTT. Translated: CASSEARTGWGGEAFF.